These 27 T cell receptor beta chains came from one sample sequenced in a study of siplizumab effects on memory and regulatory T cells. Profiling relied on immunoSEQ multiplex PCR, and the TCRdb table lists in-frame clones only, not all of them. This table has about 100,000 clones, approximately 90% appearing once. Sequencing was carried out using Tregs sorted from blood. The receptors stem from a human donor in good health.

This chain links TRBV5-1 with TRBJ2-2; TRBD2 might be the D (6 bases). CDR1 is SGHRS, CDR2 YFSETQ, per germline. The CDR3 contains 14 residues. Trimming shortened V by 0 bases and J by 7 bases, and 10 bases separated the two germline ends. The CDR3 protein is CASSLARTNGELFF. The CDR3 DNA reads as TGCGCCAGCAGCTTGGCGCGGACTAACGGGGAGCTGTTTTTT.

The chain couples TRBV11-2 to TRBJ1-5; 7 bases are shared with TRBD1. J gave up 4 bases and V 6 bases, and 9 bases lay outside the gene matches. Germline CDR1 and CDR2: SGHAT and FQNNGV. The CDR3 covers 15 residues. DNA of the CDR3: TGTGCCAGCAGTAAGGGGGCCGCGGGGAATCAGCCCCAGCATTTT. This gives the protein CASSKGAAGNQPQHF.

The rearrangement joins TRBV2 to TRBJ2-5, with TRBD2 matching over 9 bases. CDR3 length equals 19 residues. The J segment lost 4 bases and the V segment lost 4 bases, leaving 19 bases of the junction unmatched. Germline values: CDR1 SNHLY, CDR2 FYNNEI. The CDR3 is CASSALAGWTTEDGETQYF. As DNA, the CDR3 is TGTGCCAGCAGTGCCCTAGCGGGATGGACGACGGAGGACGGAGAGACCCAGTACTTC.

The J gene is TRBJ2-7, the V gene TRBV25-1, with D possibly TRBD2 on 6 matching bases. The CDR3 sequence is 15 residues long. V gave up 3 bases and J gave up 2 bases, with 14 bases separating them. In germline, CDR1 is MGHDK, CDR2 SYGVNS. In nucleotides, the CDR3 is TGTGCCAGCAGTGACAATGCACTAGCTCCCTACGAGCAGTACTTC. Its translation: CASSDNALAPYEQYF.

The gene calls are TRBV6-1 and TRBJ2-1; D unclear. V was shortened by 4 bases and J by 0 bases, with 13 bases between the two germline ends. The CDR3 is 16 residues long. Germline CDR1 reads MNHNS; CDR2 reads SASEGT. The CDR3 loop reads CASSGSSPSSYNEQFF. Written as DNA, the CDR3 is TGTGCCAGCAGTGGAAGCAGCCCTAGCTCCTACAATGAGCAGTTCTTC.

This clone was found once. This sequence joins TRBV6-1 and TRBJ1-1; no clear D. With 8 bases removed from V and 4 bases from J, the gap between germline ends came to 5 bases. Germline V gives CDR1 MNHNS, CDR2 SASEGT. This CDR3 is built from 10 residues. The DNA for the CDR3 is TGTGCCAGCTTGGCCACTGAAGCTTTCTTT. Translated, it gives CASLATEAFF.

V and J are TRBV6-5 and TRBJ1-2; D may be TRBD1 (6 bases). The CDR3 spans 12 residues. V was clipped by 2 bases and J by 10 bases, with 11 bases between them. Germline-derived CDR1 and CDR2 are MNHEY and SVGAGI. CDR3 residues: CASSYIGGAYTF. CDR3 nucleotide sequence: TGTGCCAGCAGTTACATCGGGGGGGCCTACACCTTC.

V and J are TRBV6-5 and TRBJ1-2, with D hard to call. Per germline, CDR1 MNHEY and CDR2 SVGAGI. The CDR3 is 12 residues long. V dropped 7 bases and J dropped 8 bases, with 14 bases sitting between them. As DNA, the CDR3 is TGTGCCAGCAACCCTGGGGTTGGCGGCTACACCTTC. Translated, it gives CASNPGVGGYTF.

The chain joins TRBV5-8 to TRBJ2-5, with TRBD1 matching 11 bases. The CDR3 contains 14 residues. Germline assignment: CDR1 SGHTS and CDR2 YDEGEE. Losses at the gene ends were 4 bases for V and 4 bases for J; bases not matched to a gene: 3. This CDR3 reads CASSRGQGGETQYF. CDR3 nucleotide sequence: TGTGCCAGCAGCCGGGGACAGGGGGGAGAGACCCAGTACTTC.

V is TRBV6-5 and J is TRBJ1-4, with D possibly TRBD1 on 6 matching bases. CDR1 is MNHEY and CDR2 is SVGAGI in the germline V gene. V was cut by 4 bases and J by 14 bases, with 14 bases left in between. The CDR3 is 12 residues long. CDR3: CASSSPTQGLFF. CDR3 nucleotides: TGTGCCAGCAGTTCCCCGACGCAGGGGCTGTTTTTT.

The gene calls are TRBV18 and TRBJ2-1, with 8 bases lining up with TRBD2. There are 19 residues in the CDR3. In germline, CDR1 is KGHSH, CDR2 LQKENI. V gave up 0 bases and J gave up 1 base; unmatched junction bases: 11. CDR3 nucleotide sequence: TGTGCCAGCTCACCACCGGCTAGCGGGTGGGTAAGGTCCTACAATGAGCAGTTCTTC. It codes for CASSPPASGWVRSYNEQFF.

The CDR3 nucleotides read TGTGCCAGTAGCAAACGCGGGGCGGGAGAGCAGTACTTC. Its translation is CASSKRGAGEQYF. V gene TRBV19 combines with J gene TRBJ2-7; maybe TRBD2 (6 bases). The CDR3 has 13 residues. Looked up from germline, CDR1 is LNHDA and CDR2 is SQIVND (reference sequence). Trimming shortened V by 6 bases and J by 7 bases, and 16 bases separated the two germline ends.

This chain joins TRBV27 and TRBJ2-7; 9 bases align to TRBD1. The CDR3 sequence is 15 residues long. The germline V gene has CDR1 MNHEY and CDR2 SMNVEV (reference sequence). Germline trimming cut 4 bases from V and 3 bases from J; bases unmatched to any gene: 7. As DNA, the CDR3 is TGTGCCAGCAGTTGGGTACAGGGGGCAATCTACGAGCAGTACTTC. Amino acid sequence: CASSWVQGAIYEQYF.

CDR3 bases: TGTGCCAGCAGAAGGGTGTCTACCTACGAGCAGTACTTC. This encodes CASRRVSTYEQYF. The chain is built from TRBV6-5 and TRBJ2-7, with no clear D. The CDR3 is 13 amino acids. CDR1 MNHEY and CDR2 SVGAGI come from the germline V gene. V was pared by 6 bases and J by 2 bases, with 11 bases between.

The chain recombines TRBV6-1 with TRBJ1-1; 7 positions agree with TRBD1. J was trimmed by 7 bases and V by 6 bases; bases with no gene match: 8. Germline V gene lookup returns CDR1 MNHNS and CDR2 SASEGT. The CDR3 contains 13 residues. CDR3 coding DNA: TGTGCCAGCAGAATTACCGACAGGGTTGAAGCTTTCTTT. It specifies CASRITDRVEAFF.

The CDR3 DNA sequence: TGTGCCACCTCCCCCACGGGGCTCCGGGAGACCCAGTACTTC. Its protein product is CATSPTGLRETQYF. The chain links TRBV19 to TRBJ2-5, with D possibly called TRBD1 or TRBD2 (5 bases each). The V gene's germline CDR1 is LNHDA and CDR2 SQIVND (reference sequence). V lost 10 bases and J 5 bases, leaving 20 bases between the germline ends. The CDR3 sequence is 14 residues long.

The rearrangement links TRBV10-2 to TRBJ2-1; D possibly corresponds to TRBD2 (5 bases). CDR3 length equals 11 residues. The germline V and J ends were trimmed by 3 bases and 15 bases, with 12 bases remaining between them. Germline CDR1 and CDR2: WSHSY and SAAADI. This CDR3 is CASSDTLAGFF. CDR3 nucleotides: TGCGCCAGCAGTGATACCCTAGCAGGGTTCTTC.

The chain employs TRBV6-5 and TRBJ1-5, with D perhaps matching TRBD1 (5 bases). Germline V gives CDR1 MNHEY, CDR2 SVGAGI. The CDR3 has 15 residues. V lost 8 bases to trimming and J lost 3 bases, with 17 bases between them. CDR3 sequence (DNA): TGTGCCAGCGCGCCCCTGGACGGGACCAATCAGCCCCAGCATTTT. As protein: CASAPLDGTNQPQHF.

V usage is TRBV19 and J usage is TRBJ1-5, with D tentatively TRBD1 (6 bases). Trimming stripped 3 bases from V and 5 bases from J, with 11 bases between. Germline CDR1 is LNHDA and CDR2 is SQIVND (reference sequence). The length of the CDR3 is 14 residues. The CDR3 DNA follows: TGTGCCAGTAGTATTACGGGGGGCGATCAGCCCCAGCATTTT. Its translation: CASSITGGDQPQHF. The full variable domain, with the rest looked up from reference TRBV19 and TRBJ1-5, is DGGITQSPKYLFRKEGQNVTLSCEQNLNHDAMYWYRQDPGQGLRLIYYSQIVNDFQKGDIAEGYSVSREKKESFPLTVTSAQKNPTAFYLCASSITGGDQPQHFGDGTRLSIL.

The rearrangement links TRBV28 to TRBJ1-5; TRBD1 aligns across 7 bases. Germline CDR1 MDHEN, CDR2 SYDVKM. The CDR3 sequence is 14 residues long. V was clipped by 2 bases and J by 4 bases; unmatched bases: 2. CDR3 loop: CASSLGTENQPQHF. The DNA for the CDR3 is TGTGCCAGCAGTTTAGGGACAGAAAATCAGCCCCAGCATTTT. The full variable domain, with the rest looked up from reference TRBV28 and TRBJ1-5, is DVKVTQSSRYLVKRTGEKVFLECVQDMDHENMFWYRQDPGLGLRLIYFSYDVKMKEKGDIPEGYSVSREKKERFSLILESASTNQTSMYLCASSLGTENQPQHFGDGTRLSIL.

The V call is TRBV5-1, the J call TRBJ2-1; 9 nucleotides match TRBD2. This CDR3 region has 15 residues. V lost 7 bases to trimming and J lost 3 bases; unmatched junction nucleotides: 8. Germline V lookup: CDR1 SGHRS, CDR2 YFSETQ. The CDR3 DNA is TGCGCCAGCGGGCTTGGGACTAGCTTCTACAATGAGCAGTTCTTC. This codes for CASGLGTSFYNEQFF.

The chain uses TRBV5-1 and TRBJ2-3; 9 bases fit TRBD1. Germline CDR1 is SGHRS and CDR2 is YFSETQ. The J segment lost 4 bases and the V segment lost 6 bases, leaving 12 bases of the junction unmatched. CDR3 length equals 16 residues. The CDR3 reads CASNPVGQGGADTQYF. The CDR3 coding sequence is TGCGCCAGCAACCCGGTGGGACAGGGCGGGGCAGATACGCAGTATTTT.

DNA for the CDR3: TGTGCCAGCATGTTAAGGTTTAACACCGGGGAGCTGTTTTTT. As protein: CASMLRFNTGELFF. The gene calls are TRBV6-5 and TRBJ2-2, with D hard to call. The CDR3 totals 14 residues. Germline loops: CDR1 MNHEY, CDR2 SVGAGI. Trimming removed 7 bases at V and 2 bases at J, with 11 bases between.

This chain links TRBV5-1 with TRBJ2-5; D might be TRBD1 (5 bases). This CDR3 spans 13 amino acids. Germline assignment: CDR1 SGHRS and CDR2 YFSETQ. With 1 base removed from V and 7 bases from J, the gap between germline ends came to 11 bases. The DNA for the CDR3 is TGCGCCAGCAGCTTGACTCAGGGTGGGACCCAGTACTTC. Protein: CASSLTQGGTQYF.

This chain joins TRBV19 and TRBJ2-1; 9 bases fit TRBD2. The V gene's germline CDR1 is LNHDA and CDR2 SQIVND (reference sequence). The junction had 9 bases not matched to a gene; V was cut back by 4 bases and J by 5 bases. The CDR3 is 16 amino acids. The CDR3 sequence: CASSNALAGYDNEQFF. CDR3 DNA sequence: TGTGCCAGTAGTAATGCTCTAGCGGGATACGACAATGAGCAGTTCTTC. Variable domain in full (rest from reference TRBV19 and TRBJ2-1): DGGITQSPKYLFRKEGQNVTLSCEQNLNHDAMYWYRQDPGQGLRLIYYSQIVNDFQKGDIAEGYSVSREKKESFPLTVTSAQKNPTAFYLCASSNALAGYDNEQFFGPGTRLTVL.

The V call is TRBV11-2, the J call TRBJ1-1; a weak D match, TRBD1 (5 bases). Per the germline V gene, CDR1 is SGHAT and CDR2 is FQNNGV. This CDR3 spans 14 amino acids. Trimming left V 5 bases short and J 4 bases short, with 14 bases between. For the CDR3, the DNA is TGTGCCAGCAGCCCTCAGGGTATAGGCACTGAAGCTTTCTTT. Translating it yields CASSPQGIGTEAFF.

The chain has TRBV9 and TRBJ2-1, with a tentative D call TRBD1 (5 bases). Trimming left V 2 bases short and J 5 bases short, with 17 bases between. The CDR3 runs to 16 residues. Germline V lookup: CDR1 SGDLS, CDR2 YYNGEE. CDR3 nucleotide sequence: TGTGCCAGCAGCGTTTTCCCCCTGACAGCAGACAATGAGCAGTTCTTC. Translated: CASSVFPLTADNEQFF. Based on the CDR3 plus reference TRBV9 and TRBJ2-1, the full variable domain is DSGVTQTPKHLITATGQRVTLRCSPRSGDLSVYWYQQSLDQGLQFLIQYYNGEERAKGNILERFSAQQFPDLHSELNLSSLELGDSALYFCASSVFPLTADNEQFFGPGTRLTVL.